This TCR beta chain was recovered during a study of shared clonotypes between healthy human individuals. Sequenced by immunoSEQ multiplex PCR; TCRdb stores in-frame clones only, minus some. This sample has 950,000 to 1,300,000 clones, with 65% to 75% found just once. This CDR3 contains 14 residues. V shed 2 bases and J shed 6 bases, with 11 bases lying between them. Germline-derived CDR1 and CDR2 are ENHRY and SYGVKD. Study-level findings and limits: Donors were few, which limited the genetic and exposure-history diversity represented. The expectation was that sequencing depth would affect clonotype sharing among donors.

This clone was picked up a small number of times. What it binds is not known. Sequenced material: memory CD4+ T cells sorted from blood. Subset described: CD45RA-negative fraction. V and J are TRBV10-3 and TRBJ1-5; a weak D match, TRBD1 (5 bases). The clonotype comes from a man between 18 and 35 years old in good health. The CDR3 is CAISEGTGTQPQHF. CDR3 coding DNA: TGTGCCATCAGTGAGGGGACGGGGACTCAGCCCCAGCATTTT.